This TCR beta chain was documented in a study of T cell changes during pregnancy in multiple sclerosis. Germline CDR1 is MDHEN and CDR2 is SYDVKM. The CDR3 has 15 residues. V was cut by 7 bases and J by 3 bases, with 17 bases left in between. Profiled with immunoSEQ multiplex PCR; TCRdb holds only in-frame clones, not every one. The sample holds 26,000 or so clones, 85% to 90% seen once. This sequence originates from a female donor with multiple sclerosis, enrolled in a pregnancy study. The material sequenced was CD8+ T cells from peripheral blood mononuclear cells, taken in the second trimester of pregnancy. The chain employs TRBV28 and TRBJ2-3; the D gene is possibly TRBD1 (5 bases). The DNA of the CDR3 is TGTGCCAGCACCTTTTACAGGAAGGGGACAGATACGCAGTATTTT. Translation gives CASTFYRKGTDTQYF.